This T cell receptor (beta chain) was retrieved from a study of cytomegalovirus exposure and HLA in healthy donors. Assay: immunoSEQ multiplex PCR; the TCRdb copy retains only in-frame clones and omits some. The sample has 59,000 or so clones; 75% to 90% are singletons. The sequence was obtained from a woman between 18 and 29 years old in good health and CMV-seronegative. The specimen was PBMCs.

CDR3 sequence reads: CASSSGEGTGYTF. The CDR3, as DNA: TGTGCCAGCAGCTCCGGGGAGGGGACTGGCTACACCTTC. The chain uses TRBV13 and TRBJ1-2, with D perhaps matching TRBD1 (5 bases). Germline V gives CDR1 PRHDT, CDR2 FYEKMQ (reference sequence). V lost 4 bases, J lost 7 bases, and 13 bases lay in between. There are 13 residues in the CDR3.